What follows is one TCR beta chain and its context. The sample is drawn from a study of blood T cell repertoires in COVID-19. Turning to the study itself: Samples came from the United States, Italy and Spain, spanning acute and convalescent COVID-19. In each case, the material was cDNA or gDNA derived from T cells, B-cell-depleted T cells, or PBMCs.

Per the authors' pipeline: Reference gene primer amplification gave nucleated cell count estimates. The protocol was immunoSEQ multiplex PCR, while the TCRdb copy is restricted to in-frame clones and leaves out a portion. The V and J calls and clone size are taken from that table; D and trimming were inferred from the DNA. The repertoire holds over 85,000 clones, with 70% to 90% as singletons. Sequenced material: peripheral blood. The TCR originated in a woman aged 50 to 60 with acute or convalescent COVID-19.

The CDR3 spells CATSVPPGQGYTDTQYF. In DNA form, the CDR3 reads TGTGCCACCAGTGTACCCCCCGGACAGGGTTATACAGATACGCAGTATTTT. V is TRBV24-1 and J is TRBJ2-3, with 8 bases identical to TRBD1. This CDR3 is built from 17 residues. The junction had 12 bases not matched to a gene; V was cut back by 5 bases and J by 3 bases. The germline V gene has CDR1 KGHDR and CDR2 SFDVKD.